The TCR beta chain described here comes from a study of T cell clonality in common variable immunodeficiency. Overall study results and limits: CVID subjects showed higher TCRbeta clonality than healthy controls. CVID subjects shared fewer TCRbeta clones than healthy controls did. CVID patient heterogeneity limited repertoire-clinical complication correlations.

Only in-frame clones appear in the TCRdb table, and some are missing; sequencing was by immunoSEQ multiplex PCR. In total the sample includes roughly 60,000 clones, none of them seen once. Per the germline V gene, CDR1 is ENHRY and CDR2 is SYGVKD. This CDR3 contains 12 residues. V dropped 10 bases and J dropped 1 base, with 8 bases sitting between them. This clone was seen repeatedly, ten times or more. Its antigen is unknown. The read is 3 residues too short to cover the CDR3 end, so that end is filled in from the germline J gene. Sample: peripheral blood mononuclear cells. This clonotype was sampled from a person aged 18 to 75 in good health. The chain carries TRBV10-3 and TRBJ1-3; TRBD1 is a possible D gene (6 bases). CDR3 DNA (partial): TGTGCCAGTACAGGGTCTGGAAACACC. It specifies CASTGSGNT. The CDR3, in full, reads CASTGSGNTIYF.